This T cell receptor (beta chain) was identified in a study of molecular identifiers for immune sequencing clone quantification. One entry per CDR3 protein results from TCRdb running MiXCR on the PCR reads. The sample records 460,000 or so distinct CDR3 sequences, around 23% being singletons. V shed 5 bases, J shed 5 bases, and the junction held 7 bases outside the gene matches. CDR3 length: 16 residues. Germline V gene sequence: CDR1 SGHVS, CDR2 FQNEAQ. For naive CD8 T cells, sorting used the CD8+CD4-CCR7+CD45RA+ phenotype. The material sequenced was naive CD8+ T cells from blood, with Jurkat cell RNA spiked in. Specified subset: FACS-sorted CD8+CD4-CCR7+CD45RA+ naive T cells. This chain links TRBV7-8 with TRBJ2-5, with 14 bases lining up with TRBD2. This receptor was taken from a human donor in good health. Some libraries in this study had Jurkat cell RNA spiked in. The CDR3 spells CASSLGLAGGEETQYF. The CDR3 DNA follows: TGTGCCAGCAGCCTCGGACTAGCGGGGGGCGAGGAGACCCAGTACTTC.